This TCR beta chain was observed in a study of shared clonotypes between healthy human individuals. Study as a whole: Aged 18 to 49, the donors were a couple of women and a few men. General observations from the study: Generally, estimated richness proved larger in naive subsets than it did in memory subsets.

The protocol was immunoSEQ multiplex PCR, while the TCRdb copy is restricted to in-frame clones and leaves out a portion. The profile shows around 1,100,000 clones, around three quarters of them singletons. To note about this clone: Its antigen is not known.

This CDR3 contains 16 residues. The trim removed 5 bases at V and 5 bases at J, leaving 12 bases unmatched. CDR1 and CDR2 (germline): SGHTA, FQGTGA. This chain joins TRBV7-3 and TRBJ2-5; 9 bases map to TRBD1. Sequenced sample: memory CD4+ T cells from PBMCs. Subset given: CD45RA-negative fraction. This TCR was recovered from a man between 18 and 35 years old in good health. Some clones in this sample may be carry-over from other donors' samples. Here the CDR3 DNA reads TGTGCCAGCAGCCCAGGAGGGACAGGGCGGCAGGAGACCCAGTACTTC. Translation gives CASSPGGTGRQETQYF.